This T cell receptor beta chain was captured in a study of shared clonotypes between healthy human individuals. This table comes from immunoSEQ multiplex PCR, and its TCRdb copy is limited to in-frame clones, with some not included. Of more than 500,000 clones in the sample, around 96% were seen once. CDR1 is MNHEY, CDR2 SVGAGI, per germline. This CDR3 region has 14 residues. V lost 6 bases, J lost 4 bases, and 7 bases stayed unmatched. This clone was counted a single time. Sequencing was done on a sample of naive CD4+ T cells sorted from blood. The sample's subset: CD45RA+ positively selected. This TCR came from a woman in her thirties in good health. The chain is built from TRBV6-5 and TRBJ1-2, with 8 bases identical to TRBD1. The CDR3 reads CASRRDRGGYGYTF. As DNA, the CDR3 is TGTGCCAGCAGACGAGACAGGGGTGGCTATGGCTACACCTTC.